This T cell receptor (beta chain) was sequenced during a study of cytomegalovirus exposure and HLA in healthy donors. General study results and limits: The CMV antigen specificity of a few CMV-associated chains was confirmed through in vitro analysis. Accurate prediction of HLA-A and HLA-B alleles (for most subjects) was reportedly achieved from TCR beta sequences. According to a later analysis, donors in an Asian-associated ancestry cluster reportedly had fewer N-insertions than the roughly 630-donor mean.

A remark on this clone: Its target is not known.

Vbeta (60) and Jbeta (13) primers were used in the PCR. Clones were sequenced by immunoSEQ multiplex PCR, and TCRdb holds only the in-frame ones, with some missing. The sample contains around 140,000 clones, 88% of which appear only once. Germline V gene sequence: CDR1 MNHNS, CDR2 SASEGT. V was cut by 2 bases and J by 1 base, with 9 bases left in between. CDR3 length: 15 amino acids. Healthy bone marrow donors formed the donor group. The TCR comes from a woman aged 40 to 50 in good health and CMV-seronegative. The V call is TRBV6-1, the J call TRBJ1-5, with TRBD1 as a possible D gene (6 bases). Source material: PBMCs. CDR3: CASSELGASNQPQHF. For the CDR3, the DNA is TGTGCCAGCAGTGAACTGGGGGCAAGCAATCAGCCCCAGCATTTT.